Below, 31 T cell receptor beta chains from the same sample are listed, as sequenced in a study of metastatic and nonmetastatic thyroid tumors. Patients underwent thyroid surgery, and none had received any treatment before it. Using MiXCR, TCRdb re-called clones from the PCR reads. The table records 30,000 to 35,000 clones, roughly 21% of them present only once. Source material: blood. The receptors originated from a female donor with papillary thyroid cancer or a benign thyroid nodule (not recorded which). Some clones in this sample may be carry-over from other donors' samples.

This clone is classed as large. The chain's CDR3 is CASSQTSGGLTYEQYF. Written as DNA, the CDR3 is TGCGCCAGCAGCCAAACTAGCGGGGGCCTTACCTACGAGCAGTACTTC. This chain joins TRBV4-1 and TRBJ2-7, with 11 bases identical to TRBD2. Germline values: CDR1 MGHRA, CDR2 YSYEKL. The CDR3 is 16 residues long. The trim removed 2 bases at V and 2 bases at J, leaving 5 bases unmatched.

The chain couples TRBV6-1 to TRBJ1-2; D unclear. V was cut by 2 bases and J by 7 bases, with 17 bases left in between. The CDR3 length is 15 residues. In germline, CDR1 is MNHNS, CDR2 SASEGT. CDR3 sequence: CASSERVGSSSGYTF. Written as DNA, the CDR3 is TGTGCCAGCAGTGAAAGGGTCGGCAGCTCTAGTGGCTACACCTTC.

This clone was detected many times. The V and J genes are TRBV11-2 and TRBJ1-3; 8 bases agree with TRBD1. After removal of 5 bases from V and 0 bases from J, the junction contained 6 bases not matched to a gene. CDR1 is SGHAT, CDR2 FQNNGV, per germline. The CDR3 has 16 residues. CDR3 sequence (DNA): TGTGCCAGCAGCCAGGGACAGGTTCGCTCTGGAAACACCATATATTTT. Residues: CASSQGQVRSGNTIYF.

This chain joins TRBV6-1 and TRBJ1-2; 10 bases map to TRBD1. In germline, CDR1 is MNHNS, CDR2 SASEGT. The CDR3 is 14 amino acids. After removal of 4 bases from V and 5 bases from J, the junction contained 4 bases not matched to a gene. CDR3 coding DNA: TGTGCCAGCAGTGCCTGGACAGGGGGTTATGGCTACACCTTC. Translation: CASSAWTGGYGYTF.

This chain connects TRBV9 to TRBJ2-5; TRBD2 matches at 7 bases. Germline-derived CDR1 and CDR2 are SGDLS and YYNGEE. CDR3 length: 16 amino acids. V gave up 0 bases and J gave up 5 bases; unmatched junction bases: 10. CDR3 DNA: TGTGCCAGCAGCGTAGCTGCGGGAGCCTTGGAGGAGACCCAGTACTTC. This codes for CASSVAAGALEETQYF.

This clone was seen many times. The CDR3 loop reads CASSLKGPGIEQYF. DNA for the CDR3: TGTGCCAGCAGCTTGAAGGGACCGGGCATCGAGCAGTACTTC. This chain joins TRBV13 and TRBJ2-7; D is tentatively TRBD1 or TRBD2 (5 bases each). The CDR3 sequence is 14 residues long. Trimming removed 3 bases at V and 6 bases at J, with 15 bases between. Germline CDR1 and CDR2: PRHDT and FYEKMQ (reference sequence).

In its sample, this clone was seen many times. CDR3 loop: CSASPGDYGYTF. The CDR3 bases are TGCAGTGCTAGCCCCGGGGACTATGGCTACACCTTC. This sequence joins TRBV20-1 and TRBJ1-2, with D uncertain. The CDR3 contains 12 residues. The V gene's germline CDR1 is DFQATT and CDR2 SNEGSKA (reference sequence). Trimming removed 3 bases from V and 3 bases from J, with 8 bases in between.

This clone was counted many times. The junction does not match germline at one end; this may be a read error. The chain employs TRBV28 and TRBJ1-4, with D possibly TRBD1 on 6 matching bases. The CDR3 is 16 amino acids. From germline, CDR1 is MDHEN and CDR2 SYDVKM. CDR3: CASSSPLQGSHEKPFF. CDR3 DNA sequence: TGTGCCAGCAGTTCCCCCCTACAGGGCTCTCATGAAAAACCGTTTTTT.

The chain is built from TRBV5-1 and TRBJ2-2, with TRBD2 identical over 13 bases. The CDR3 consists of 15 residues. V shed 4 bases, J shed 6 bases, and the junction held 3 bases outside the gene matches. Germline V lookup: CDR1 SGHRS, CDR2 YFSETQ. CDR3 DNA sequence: TGCGCCAGCAGCCTCGGGACTAGCGGGGCCGGGGAGCTGTTTTTT. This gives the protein CASSLGTSGAGELFF.

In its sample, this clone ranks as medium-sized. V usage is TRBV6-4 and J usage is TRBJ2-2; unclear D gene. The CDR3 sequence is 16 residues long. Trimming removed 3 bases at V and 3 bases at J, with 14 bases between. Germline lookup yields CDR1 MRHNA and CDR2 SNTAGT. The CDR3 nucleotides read TGTGCCAGCAGTGAGGCTCTGACTGGGGACACCGGGGAGCTGTTTTTT. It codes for CASSEALTGDTGELFF.

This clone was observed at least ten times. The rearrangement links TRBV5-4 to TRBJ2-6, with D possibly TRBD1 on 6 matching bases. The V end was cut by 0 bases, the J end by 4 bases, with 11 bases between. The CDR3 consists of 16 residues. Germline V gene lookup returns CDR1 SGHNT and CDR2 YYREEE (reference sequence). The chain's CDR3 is CASSLDMGAGANVLTF. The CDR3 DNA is TGTGCCAGCAGCTTGGACATGGGGGCGGGGGCCAACGTCCTGACTTTC.

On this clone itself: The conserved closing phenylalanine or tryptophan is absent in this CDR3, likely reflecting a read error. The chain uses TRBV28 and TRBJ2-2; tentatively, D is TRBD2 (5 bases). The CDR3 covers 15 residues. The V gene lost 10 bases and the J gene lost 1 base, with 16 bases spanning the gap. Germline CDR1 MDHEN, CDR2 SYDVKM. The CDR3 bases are TGTGCCACTACCTTGGGGAGTAGGAACACCGGGGAGCTGTTTATT. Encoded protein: CATTLGSRNTGELFI.

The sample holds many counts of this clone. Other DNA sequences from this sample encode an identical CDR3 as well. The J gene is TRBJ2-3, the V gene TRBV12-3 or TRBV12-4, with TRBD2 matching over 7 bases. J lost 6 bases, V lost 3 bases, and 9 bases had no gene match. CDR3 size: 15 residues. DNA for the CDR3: TGTGCCAGCAGTTTGTCTAGCGGAGGCGTGGATACGCAGTATTTT. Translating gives CASSLSSGGVDTQYF.

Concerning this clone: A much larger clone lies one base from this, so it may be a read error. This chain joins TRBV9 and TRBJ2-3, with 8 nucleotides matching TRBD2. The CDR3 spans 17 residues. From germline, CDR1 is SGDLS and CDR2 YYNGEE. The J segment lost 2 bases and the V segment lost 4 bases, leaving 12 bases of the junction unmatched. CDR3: CASSPTSGGAITDTQYF. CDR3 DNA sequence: TGTGCCAGCAGCCCGACCAGCGGGGGAGCTATCACAGATACGCAGTATTTT. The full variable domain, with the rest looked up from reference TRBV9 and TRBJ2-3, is DSGVTQTPKHLITATGQRVTLRCSPRSGDLSVYWYQQSLDQGLQFLIQYYNGEERAKGNILERFSAQQFPDLHSELNLSSLELGDSALYFCASSPTSGGAITDTQYFGPGTRLTVL.

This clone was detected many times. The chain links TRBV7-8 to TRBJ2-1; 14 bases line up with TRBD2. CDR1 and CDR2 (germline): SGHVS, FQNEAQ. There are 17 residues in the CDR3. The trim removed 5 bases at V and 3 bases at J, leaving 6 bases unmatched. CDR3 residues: CASSPGLAGENYNEQFF. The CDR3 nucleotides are TGTGCCAGCAGCCCGGGACTAGCGGGGGAGAACTACAATGAGCAGTTCTTC.

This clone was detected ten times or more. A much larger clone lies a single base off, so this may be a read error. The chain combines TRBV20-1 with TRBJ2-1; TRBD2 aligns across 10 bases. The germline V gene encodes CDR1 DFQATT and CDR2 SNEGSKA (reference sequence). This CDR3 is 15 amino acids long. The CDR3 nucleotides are TGCAGTGCTAGAGAGGGGACTAGCGACTACGATGAGCAGTTCTTC. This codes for CSAREGTSDYDEQFF.

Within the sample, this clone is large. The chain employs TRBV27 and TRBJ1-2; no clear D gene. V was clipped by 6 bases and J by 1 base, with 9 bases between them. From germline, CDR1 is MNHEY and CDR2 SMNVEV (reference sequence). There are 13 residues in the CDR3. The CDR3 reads CASSQEGNYGYTF. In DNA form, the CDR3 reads TGTGCCAGCAGCCAGGAGGGTAACTATGGCTACACCTTC.

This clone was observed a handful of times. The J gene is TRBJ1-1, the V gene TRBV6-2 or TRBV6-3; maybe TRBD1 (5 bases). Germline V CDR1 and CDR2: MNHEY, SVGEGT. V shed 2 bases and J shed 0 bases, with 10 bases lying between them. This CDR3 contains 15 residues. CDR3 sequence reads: CASSYPGLLNTEAFF. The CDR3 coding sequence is TGTGCCAGCAGTTACCCAGGGCTCCTGAACACTGAAGCTTTCTTT.

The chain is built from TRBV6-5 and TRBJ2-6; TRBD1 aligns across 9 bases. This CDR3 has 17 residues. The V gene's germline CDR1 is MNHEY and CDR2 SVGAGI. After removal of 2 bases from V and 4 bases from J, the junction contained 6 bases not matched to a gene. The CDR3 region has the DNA TGTGCCAGCAGTTACGGGACAGGGCGGGCCGGGGCCAACGTCCTGACTTTC. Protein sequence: CASSYGTGRAGANVLTF.

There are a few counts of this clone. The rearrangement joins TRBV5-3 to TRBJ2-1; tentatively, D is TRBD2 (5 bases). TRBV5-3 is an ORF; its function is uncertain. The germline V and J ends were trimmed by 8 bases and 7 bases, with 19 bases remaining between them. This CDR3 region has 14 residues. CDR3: CASSRVGIRNEQFF. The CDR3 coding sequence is TGTGCCAGTAGTCGGGTCGGGATCAGAAATGAGCAGTTCTTC.

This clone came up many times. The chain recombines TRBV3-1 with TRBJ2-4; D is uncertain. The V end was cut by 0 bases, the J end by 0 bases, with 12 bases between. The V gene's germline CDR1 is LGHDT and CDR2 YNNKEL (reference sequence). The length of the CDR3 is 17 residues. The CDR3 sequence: CASSQDGSPLAKNIQYF. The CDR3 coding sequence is TGTGCCAGCAGCCAAGATGGGTCTCCCCTAGCCAAAAACATTCAGTACTTC.

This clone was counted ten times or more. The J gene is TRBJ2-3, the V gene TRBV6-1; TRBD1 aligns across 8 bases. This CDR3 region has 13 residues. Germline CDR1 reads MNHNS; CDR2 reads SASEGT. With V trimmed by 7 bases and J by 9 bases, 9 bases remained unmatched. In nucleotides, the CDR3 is TGTGCCAGCACTTTGACAGGGGACGGGACGCAGTATTTT. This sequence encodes CASTLTGDGTQYF.

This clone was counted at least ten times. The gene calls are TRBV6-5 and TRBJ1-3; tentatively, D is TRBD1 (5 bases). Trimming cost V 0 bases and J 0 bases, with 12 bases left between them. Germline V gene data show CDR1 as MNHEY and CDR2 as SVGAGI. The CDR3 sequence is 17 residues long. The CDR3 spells CASSYSRGGYSGNTIYF. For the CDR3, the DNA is TGTGCCAGCAGTTACTCGCGGGGGGGTTACTCTGGAAACACCATATATTTT.

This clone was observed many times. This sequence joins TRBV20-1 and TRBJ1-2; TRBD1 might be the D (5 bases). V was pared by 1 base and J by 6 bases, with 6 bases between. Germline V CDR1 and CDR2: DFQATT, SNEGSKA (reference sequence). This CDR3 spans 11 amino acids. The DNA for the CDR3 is TGCAGTGCTAGAGTGGGGGATGGCTACACCTTC. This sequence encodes CSARVGDGYTF.

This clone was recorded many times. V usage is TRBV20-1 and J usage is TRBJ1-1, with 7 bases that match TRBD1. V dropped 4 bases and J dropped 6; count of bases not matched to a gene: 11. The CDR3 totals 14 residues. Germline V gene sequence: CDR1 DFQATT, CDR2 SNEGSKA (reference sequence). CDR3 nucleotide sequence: TGCAGTGCTATGAGGGGGCGCCGAGCCGCTGAAGCTTTCTTT. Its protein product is CSAMRGRRAAEAFF.

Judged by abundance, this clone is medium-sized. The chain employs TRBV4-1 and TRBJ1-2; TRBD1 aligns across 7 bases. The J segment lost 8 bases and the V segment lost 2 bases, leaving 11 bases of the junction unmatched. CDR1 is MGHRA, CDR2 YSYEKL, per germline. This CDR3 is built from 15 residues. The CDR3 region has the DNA TGCGCCAGCAGCCAACCGGACCAGGGGGTCAAGGGCTACACCTTC. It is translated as CASSQPDQGVKGYTF.

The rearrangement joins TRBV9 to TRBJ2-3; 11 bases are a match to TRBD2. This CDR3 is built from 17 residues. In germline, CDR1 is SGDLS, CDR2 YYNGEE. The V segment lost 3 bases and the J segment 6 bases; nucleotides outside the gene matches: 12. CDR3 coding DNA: TGTGCCAGCAGCGCTCAGGCACTAGCGGGAGTTGGGGATACGCAGTATTTT. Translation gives CASSAQALAGVGDTQYF. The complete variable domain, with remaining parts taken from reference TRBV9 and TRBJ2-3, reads DSGVTQTPKHLITATGQRVTLRCSPRSGDLSVYWYQQSLDQGLQFLIQYYNGEERAKGNILERFSAQQFPDLHSELNLSSLELGDSALYFCASSAQALAGVGDTQYFGPGTRLTVL.

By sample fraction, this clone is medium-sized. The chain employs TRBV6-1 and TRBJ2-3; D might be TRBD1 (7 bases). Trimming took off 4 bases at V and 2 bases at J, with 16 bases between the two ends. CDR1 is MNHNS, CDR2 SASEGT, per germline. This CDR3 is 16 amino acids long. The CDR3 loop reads CASSVQQGRHTDTQYF. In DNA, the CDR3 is TGTGCCAGCAGTGTACAACAGGGGAGGCACACAGATACGCAGTATTTT.

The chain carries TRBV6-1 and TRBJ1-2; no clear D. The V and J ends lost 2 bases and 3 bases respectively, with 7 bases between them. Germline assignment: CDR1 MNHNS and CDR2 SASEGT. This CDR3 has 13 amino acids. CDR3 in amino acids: CASSERMDYGYTF. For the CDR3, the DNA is TGTGCCAGCAGTGAAAGGATGGACTATGGCTACACCTTC.

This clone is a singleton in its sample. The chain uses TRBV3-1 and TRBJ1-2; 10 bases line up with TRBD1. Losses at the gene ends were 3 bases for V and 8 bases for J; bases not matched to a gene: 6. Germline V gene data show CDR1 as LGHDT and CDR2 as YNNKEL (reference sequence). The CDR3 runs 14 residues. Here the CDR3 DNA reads TGTGCCAGCAGCCACGGACAGGGGGTAGGGGGCTACACCTTC. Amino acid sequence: CASSHGQGVGGYTF.

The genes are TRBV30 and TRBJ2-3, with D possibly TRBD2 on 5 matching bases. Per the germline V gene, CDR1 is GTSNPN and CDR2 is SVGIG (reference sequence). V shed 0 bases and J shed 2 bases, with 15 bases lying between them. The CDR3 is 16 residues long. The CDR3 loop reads CAWSVLLGLSTDTQYF. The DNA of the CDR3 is TGTGCCTGGAGTGTCCTACTCGGACTGTCCACAGATACGCAGTATTTT.